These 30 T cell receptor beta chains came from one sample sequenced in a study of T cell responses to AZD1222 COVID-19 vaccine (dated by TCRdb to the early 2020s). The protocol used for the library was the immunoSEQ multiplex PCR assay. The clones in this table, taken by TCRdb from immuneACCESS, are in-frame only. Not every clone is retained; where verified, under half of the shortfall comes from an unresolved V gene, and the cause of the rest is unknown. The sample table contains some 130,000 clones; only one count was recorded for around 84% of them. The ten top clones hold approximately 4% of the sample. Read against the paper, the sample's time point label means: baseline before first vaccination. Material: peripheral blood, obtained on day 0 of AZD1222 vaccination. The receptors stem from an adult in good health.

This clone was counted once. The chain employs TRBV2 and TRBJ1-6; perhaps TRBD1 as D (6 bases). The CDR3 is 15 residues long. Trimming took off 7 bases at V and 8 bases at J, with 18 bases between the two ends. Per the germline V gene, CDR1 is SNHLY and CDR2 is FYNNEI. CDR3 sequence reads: CASNPREQGDSPLHF. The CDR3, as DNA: TGTGCCAGCAACCCGAGGGAACAGGGAGATTCACCCCTCCACTTT.

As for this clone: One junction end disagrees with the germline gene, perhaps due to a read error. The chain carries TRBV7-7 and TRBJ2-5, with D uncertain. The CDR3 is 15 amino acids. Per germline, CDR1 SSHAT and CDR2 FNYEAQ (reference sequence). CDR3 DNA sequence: TGTGCTAGCAGCTCCAGTGGTGGGGATTCGGAGACCCAGTACTTC. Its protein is CASSSSGGDSETQYF.

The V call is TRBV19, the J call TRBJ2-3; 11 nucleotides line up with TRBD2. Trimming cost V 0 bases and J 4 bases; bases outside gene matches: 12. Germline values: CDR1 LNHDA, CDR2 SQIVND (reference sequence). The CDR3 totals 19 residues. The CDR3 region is CASSIEPPTLAGGADTQYF. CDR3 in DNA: TGTGCCAGTAGTATAGAGCCCCCCACTCTAGCGGGGGGAGCAGATACGCAGTATTTT.

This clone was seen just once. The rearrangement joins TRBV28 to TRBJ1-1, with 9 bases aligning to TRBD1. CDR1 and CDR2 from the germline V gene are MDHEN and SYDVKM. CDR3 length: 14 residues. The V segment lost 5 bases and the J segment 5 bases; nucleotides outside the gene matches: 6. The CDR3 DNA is TGTGCCAGCAGTCAGGCGACAGGGGGGACTGAAGCTTTCTTT. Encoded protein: CASSQATGGTEAFF.

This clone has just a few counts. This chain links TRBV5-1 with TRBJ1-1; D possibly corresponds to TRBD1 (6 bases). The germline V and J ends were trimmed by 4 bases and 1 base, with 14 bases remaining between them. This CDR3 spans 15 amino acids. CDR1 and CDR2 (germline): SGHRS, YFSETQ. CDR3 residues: CASSPAPGQNTEAFF. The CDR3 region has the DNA TGCGCCAGCAGCCCTGCTCCGGGACAGAACACTGAAGCTTTCTTT.

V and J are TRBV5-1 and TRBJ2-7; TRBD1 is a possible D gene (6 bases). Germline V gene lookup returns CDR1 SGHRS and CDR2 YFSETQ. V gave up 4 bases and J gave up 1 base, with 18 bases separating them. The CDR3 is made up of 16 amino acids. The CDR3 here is CASSPISTGSSYEQYF. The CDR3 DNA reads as TGCGCCAGCAGCCCAATATCGACAGGTTCTTCCTACGAGCAGTACTTC.

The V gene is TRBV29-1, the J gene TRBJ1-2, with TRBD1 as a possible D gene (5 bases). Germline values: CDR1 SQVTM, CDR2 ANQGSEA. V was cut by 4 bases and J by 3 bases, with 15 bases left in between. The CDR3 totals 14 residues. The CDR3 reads CSVGAGTPDYGYTF. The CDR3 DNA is TGCAGCGTTGGGGCCGGGACCCCTGACTATGGCTACACCTTC.

The CDR3 loop is CASSKGESGTEAFF. CDR3 nucleotide sequence: TGTGCCAGCAGTAAAGGGGAGTCGGGGACTGAAGCTTTCTTT. The chain combines TRBV6-6 with TRBJ1-1, with TRBD1 as a possible D gene (5 bases). This CDR3 region has 14 residues. V lost 5 bases to trimming and J lost 5 bases, with 15 bases between them. The germline V gene encodes CDR1 MNHNY and CDR2 SVGAGI (reference sequence).

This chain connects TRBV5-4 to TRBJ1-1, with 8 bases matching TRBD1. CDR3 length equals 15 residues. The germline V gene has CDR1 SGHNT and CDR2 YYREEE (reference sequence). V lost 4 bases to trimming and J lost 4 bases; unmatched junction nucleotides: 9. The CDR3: CASSLFSTGATEAFF. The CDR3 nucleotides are TGTGCCAGCAGCCTCTTCTCGACAGGGGCCACTGAAGCTTTCTTT.

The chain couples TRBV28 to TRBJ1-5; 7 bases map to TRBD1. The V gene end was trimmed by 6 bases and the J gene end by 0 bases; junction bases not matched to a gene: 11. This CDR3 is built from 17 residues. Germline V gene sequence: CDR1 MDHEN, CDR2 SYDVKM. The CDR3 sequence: CASSRGQGVNSNQPQHF. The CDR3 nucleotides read TGTGCCAGCAGCCGTGGGCAGGGGGTGAATAGCAATCAGCCCCAGCATTTT.

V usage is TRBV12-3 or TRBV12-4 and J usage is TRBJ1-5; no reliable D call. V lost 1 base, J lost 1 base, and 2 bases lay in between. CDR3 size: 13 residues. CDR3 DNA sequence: TGTGCCAGCAGTTTAGACAGCAATCAGCCCCAGCATTTT. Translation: CASSLDSNQPQHF.

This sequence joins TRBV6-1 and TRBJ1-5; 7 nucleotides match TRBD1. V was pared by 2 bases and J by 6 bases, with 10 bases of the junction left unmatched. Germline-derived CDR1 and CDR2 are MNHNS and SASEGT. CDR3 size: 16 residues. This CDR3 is CASSERETDRFQPQHF. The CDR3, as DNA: TGTGCCAGCAGTGAACGAGAGACGGACAGGTTTCAGCCCCAGCATTTT.

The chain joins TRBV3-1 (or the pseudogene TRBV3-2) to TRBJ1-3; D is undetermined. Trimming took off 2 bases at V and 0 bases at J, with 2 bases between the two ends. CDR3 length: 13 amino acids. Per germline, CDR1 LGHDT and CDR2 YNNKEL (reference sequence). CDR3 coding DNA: TGTGCCAGCAGCCAAAACTCTGGAAACACCATATATTTT. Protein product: CASSQNSGNTIYF.

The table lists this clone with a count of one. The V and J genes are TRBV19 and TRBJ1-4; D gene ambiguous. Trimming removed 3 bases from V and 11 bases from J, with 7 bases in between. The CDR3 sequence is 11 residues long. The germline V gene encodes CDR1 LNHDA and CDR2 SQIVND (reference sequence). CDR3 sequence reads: CASSMERKLFF. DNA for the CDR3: TGTGCCAGTAGTATGGAGCGGAAACTGTTTTTT.

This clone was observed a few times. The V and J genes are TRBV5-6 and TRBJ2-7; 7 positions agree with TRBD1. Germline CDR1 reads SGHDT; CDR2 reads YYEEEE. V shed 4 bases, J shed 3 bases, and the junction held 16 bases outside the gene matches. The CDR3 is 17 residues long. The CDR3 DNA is TGTGCCAGCAGCCTCCTACTACCCTCAGACAGGGACTACGAGCAGTACTTC. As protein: CASSLLLPSDRDYEQYF.

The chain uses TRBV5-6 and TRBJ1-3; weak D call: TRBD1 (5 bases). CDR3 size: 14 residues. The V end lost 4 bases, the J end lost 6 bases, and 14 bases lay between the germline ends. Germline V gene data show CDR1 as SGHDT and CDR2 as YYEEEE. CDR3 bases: TGTGCCAGCAGCAAACGGGACGGTTCAAACACCATATATTTT. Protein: CASSKRDGSNTIYF.

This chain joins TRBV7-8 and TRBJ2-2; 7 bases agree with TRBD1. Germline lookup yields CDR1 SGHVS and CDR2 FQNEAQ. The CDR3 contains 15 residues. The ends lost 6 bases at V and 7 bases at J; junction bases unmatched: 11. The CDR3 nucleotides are TGTGCCAGCAGACTAGGGGCAGGGGGTGGCGGGGAGCTGTTTTTT. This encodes CASRLGAGGGGELFF.

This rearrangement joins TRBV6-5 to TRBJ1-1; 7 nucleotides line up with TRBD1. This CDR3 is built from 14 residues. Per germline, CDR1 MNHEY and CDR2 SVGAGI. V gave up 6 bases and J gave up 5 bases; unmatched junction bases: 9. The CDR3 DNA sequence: TGTGCCAGCAGCCCCGCAGGGGGAGGAACTGAAGCTTTCTTT. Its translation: CASSPAGGGTEAFF.

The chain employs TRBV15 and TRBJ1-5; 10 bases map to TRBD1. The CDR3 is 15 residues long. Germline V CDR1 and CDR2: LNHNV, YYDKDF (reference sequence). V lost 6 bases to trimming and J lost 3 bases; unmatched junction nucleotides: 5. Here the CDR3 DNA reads TGTGCCACCAGGCGACAGGGGGCTAACAATCAGCCCCAGCATTTT. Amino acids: CATRRQGANNQPQHF.

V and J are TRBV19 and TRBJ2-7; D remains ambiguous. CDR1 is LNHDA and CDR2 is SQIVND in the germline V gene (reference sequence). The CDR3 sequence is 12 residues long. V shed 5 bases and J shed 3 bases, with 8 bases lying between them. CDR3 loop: CASSSSSYEQYF. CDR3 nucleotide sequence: TGTGCCAGTAGTTCGAGCAGCTACGAGCAGTACTTC.

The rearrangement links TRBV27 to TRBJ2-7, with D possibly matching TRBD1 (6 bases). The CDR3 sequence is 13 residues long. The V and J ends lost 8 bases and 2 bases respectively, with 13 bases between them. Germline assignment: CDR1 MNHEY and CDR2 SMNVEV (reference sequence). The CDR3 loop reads CASAKTGPYEQYF. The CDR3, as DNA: TGTGCCAGCGCAAAGACAGGACCCTACGAGCAGTACTTC.

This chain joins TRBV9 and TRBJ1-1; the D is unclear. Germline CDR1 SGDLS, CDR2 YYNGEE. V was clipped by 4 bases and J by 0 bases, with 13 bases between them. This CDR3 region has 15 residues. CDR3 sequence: CASSIPLDLNTEAFF. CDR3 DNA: TGTGCCAGCAGCATACCTTTAGACCTGAACACTGAAGCTTTCTTT.

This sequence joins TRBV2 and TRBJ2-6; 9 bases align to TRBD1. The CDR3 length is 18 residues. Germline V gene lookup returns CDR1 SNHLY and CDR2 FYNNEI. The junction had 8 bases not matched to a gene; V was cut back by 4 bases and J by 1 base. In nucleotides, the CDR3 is TGTGCCAGCAGTGTTCGGGACAGGGTTTCTTCTGGGGCCAACGTCCTGACTTTC. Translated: CASSVRDRVSSGANVLTF.

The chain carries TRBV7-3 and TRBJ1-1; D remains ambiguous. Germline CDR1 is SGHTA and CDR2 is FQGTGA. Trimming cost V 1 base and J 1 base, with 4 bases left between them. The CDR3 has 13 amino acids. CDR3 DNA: TGTGCCAGCAGCTTAAGGACGAACACTGAAGCTTTCTTT. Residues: CASSLRTNTEAFF.

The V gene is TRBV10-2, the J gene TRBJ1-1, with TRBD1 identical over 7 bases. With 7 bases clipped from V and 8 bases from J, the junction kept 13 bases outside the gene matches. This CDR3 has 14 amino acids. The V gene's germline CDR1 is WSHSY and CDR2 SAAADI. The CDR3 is CASTNGRGQPEAFF. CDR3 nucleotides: TGCGCCAGCACCAACGGAAGGGGACAGCCCGAAGCTTTCTTT.

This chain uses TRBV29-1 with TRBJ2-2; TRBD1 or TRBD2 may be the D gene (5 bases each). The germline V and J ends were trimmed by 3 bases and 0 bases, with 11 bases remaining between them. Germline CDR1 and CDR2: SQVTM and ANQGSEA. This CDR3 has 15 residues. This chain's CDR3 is CSVDLGTSNTGELFF. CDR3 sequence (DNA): TGCAGCGTTGACCTGGGGACGTCGAACACCGGGGAGCTGTTTTTT.

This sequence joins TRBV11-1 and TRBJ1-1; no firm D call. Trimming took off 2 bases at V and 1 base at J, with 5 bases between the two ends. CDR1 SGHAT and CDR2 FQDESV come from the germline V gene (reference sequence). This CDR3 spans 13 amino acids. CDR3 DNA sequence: TGTGCCAGCAGCTTACAAGAGAACACTGAAGCTTTCTTT. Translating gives CASSLQENTEAFF.

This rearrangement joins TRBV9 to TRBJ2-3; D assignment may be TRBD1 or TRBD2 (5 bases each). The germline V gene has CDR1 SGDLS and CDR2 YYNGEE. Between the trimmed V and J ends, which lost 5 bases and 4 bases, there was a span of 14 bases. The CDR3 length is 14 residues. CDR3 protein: CASSVIQGADTQYF. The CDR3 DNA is TGTGCCAGCAGTGTTATTCAGGGAGCAGATACGCAGTATTTT.

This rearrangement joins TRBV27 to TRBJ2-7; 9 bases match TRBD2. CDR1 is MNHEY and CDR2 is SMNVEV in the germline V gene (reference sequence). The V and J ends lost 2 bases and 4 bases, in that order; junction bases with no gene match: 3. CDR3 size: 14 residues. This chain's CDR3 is CASSLGAGGYEQYF. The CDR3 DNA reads TGTGCCAGCAGTTTAGGAGCGGGGGGTTACGAGCAGTACTTC.

The CDR3 protein is CASKYDANEKLFF. Written as DNA, the CDR3 is TGTGCCAGCAAGTACGATGCTAATGAAAAACTGTTTTTT. The chain recombines TRBV6-5 with TRBJ1-4; D remains unclear. Germline V lookup: CDR1 MNHEY, CDR2 SVGAGI. The CDR3 totals 13 residues. Trimming left V 7 bases short and J 3 bases short, with 9 bases between.